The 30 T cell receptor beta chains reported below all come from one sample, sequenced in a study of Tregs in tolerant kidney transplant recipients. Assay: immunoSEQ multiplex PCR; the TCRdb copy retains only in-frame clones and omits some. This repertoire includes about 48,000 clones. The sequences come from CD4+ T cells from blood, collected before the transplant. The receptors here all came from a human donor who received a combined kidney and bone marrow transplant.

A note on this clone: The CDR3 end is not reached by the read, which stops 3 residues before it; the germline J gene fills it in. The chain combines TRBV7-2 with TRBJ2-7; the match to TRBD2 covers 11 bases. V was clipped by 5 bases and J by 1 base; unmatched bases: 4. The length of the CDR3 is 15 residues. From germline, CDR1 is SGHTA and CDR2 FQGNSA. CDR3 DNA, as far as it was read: TGTGCCAGCAGCCCTATAGCGGGAGGGTCCTACGAG. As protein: CASSPIAGGSYE. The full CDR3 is CASSPIAGGSYEQYF.

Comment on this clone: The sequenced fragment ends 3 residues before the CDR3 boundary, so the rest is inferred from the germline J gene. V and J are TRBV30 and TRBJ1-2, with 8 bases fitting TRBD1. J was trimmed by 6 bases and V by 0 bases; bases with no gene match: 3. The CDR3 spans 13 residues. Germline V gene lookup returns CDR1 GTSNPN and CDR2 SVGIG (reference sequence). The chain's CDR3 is CAWSVGRGHGYTF. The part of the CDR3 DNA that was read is TGTGCCTGGAGTGTCGGCAGGGGGCATGGC.

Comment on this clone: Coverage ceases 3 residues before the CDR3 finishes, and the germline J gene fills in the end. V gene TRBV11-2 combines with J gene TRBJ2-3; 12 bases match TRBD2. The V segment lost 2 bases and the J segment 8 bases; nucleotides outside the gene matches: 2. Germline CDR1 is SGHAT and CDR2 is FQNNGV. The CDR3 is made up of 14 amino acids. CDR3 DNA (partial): TGTGCCAGCAGCTTACCGGGACTAGCGGGTACG. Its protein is CASSLPGLAGT. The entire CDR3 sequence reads CASSLPGLAGTQYF.

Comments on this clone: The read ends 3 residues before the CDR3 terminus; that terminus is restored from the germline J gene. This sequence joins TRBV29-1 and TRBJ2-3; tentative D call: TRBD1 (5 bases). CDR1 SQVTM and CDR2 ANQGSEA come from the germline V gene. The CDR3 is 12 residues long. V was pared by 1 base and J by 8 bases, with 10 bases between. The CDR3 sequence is CSVEAQEITQYF. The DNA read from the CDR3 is TGCAGCGTTGAAGCACAGGAGATTACG.

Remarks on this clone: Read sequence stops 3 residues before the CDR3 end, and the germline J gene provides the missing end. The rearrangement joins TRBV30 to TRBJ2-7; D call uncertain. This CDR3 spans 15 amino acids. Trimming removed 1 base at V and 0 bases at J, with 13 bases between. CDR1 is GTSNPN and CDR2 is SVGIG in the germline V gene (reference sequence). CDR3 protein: CAWSGHARLSYEQYF. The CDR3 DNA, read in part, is TGTGCCTGGAGTGGCCACGCTCGACTCTCCTACGAG.

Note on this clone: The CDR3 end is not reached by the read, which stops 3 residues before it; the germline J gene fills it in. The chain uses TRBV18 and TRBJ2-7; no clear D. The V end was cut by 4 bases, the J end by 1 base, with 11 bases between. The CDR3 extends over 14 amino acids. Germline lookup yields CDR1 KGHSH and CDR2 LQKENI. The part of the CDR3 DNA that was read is TGTGCCAGCTCACGTACCCAACAGTCCTACGAG. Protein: CASSRTQQSYE. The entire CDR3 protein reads CASSRTQQSYEQYF. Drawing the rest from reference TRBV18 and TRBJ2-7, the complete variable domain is NAGVMQNPRHLVRRRGQEARLRCSPMKGHSHVYWYRQLPEEGLKFMVYLQKENIIDESGMPKERFSAEFPKEGPSILRIQQVVRGDSAAYFCASSRTQQSYEQYFGPGTRLTVT.

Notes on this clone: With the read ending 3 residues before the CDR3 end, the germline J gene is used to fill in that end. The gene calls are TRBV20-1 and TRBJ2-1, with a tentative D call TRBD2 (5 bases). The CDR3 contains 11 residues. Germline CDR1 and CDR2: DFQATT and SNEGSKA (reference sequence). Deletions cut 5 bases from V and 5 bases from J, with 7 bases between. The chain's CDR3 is CSAEGDNEQFF. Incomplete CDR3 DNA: TGCAGTGCTGAGGGCGACAATGAG.

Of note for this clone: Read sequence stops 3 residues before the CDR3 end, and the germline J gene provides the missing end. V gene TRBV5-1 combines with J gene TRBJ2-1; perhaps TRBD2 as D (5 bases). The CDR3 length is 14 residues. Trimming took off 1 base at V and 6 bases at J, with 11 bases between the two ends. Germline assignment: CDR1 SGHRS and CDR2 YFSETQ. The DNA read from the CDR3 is TGCGCCAGCAGCTTGTTAGCGCCGACCAATGAG. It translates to CASSLLAPTNE. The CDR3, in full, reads CASSLLAPTNEQFF.

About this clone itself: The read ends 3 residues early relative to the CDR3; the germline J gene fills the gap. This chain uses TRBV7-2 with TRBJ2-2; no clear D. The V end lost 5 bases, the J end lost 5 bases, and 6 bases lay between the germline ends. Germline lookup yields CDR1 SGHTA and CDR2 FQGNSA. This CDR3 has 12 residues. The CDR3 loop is CASSPKTGELFF. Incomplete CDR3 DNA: TGTGCCAGCAGCCCTAAAACCGGGGAG.

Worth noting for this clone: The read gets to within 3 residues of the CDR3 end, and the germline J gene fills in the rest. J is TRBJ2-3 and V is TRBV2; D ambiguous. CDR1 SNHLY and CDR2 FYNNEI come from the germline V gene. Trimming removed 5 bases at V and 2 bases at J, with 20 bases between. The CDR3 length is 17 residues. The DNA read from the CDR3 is TGTGCCAGCAGTTCCCTTGCGCCTCCCGCGGACACAGATACG. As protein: CASSSLAPPADTDT. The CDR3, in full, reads CASSSLAPPADTDTQYF.

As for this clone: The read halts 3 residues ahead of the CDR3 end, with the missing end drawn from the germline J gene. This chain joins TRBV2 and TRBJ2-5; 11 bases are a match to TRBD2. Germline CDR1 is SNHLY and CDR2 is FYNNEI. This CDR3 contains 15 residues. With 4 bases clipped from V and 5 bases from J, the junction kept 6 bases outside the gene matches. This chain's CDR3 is CASSGASGRKETQYF. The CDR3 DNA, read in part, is TGTGCCAGCAGTGGGGCTAGCGGGAGGAAGGAGACC.

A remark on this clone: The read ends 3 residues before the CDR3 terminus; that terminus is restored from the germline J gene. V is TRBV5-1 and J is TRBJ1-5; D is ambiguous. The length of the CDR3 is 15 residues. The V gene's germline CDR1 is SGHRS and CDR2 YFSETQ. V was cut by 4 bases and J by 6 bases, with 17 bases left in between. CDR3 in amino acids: CASSPAGLPGQPQHF. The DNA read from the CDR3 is TGCGCCAGCAGCCCGGCCGGCCTACCGGGTCAGCCC. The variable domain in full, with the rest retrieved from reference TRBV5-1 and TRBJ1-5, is KAGVTQTPRYLIKTRGQQVTLSCSPISGHRSVSWYQQTPGQGLQFLFEYFSETQRNKGNFPGRFSGRQFSNSRSEMNVSTLELGDSALYLCASSPAGLPGQPQHFGDGTRLSIL.

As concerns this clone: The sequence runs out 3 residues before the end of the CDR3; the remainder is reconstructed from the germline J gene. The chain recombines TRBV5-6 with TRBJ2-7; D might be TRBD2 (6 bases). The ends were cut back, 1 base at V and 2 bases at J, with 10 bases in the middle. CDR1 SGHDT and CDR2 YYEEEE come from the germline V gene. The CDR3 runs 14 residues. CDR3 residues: CASSLSLATYEQYF. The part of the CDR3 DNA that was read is TGTGCCAGCAGCTTGAGTCTAGCGACCTACGAG.

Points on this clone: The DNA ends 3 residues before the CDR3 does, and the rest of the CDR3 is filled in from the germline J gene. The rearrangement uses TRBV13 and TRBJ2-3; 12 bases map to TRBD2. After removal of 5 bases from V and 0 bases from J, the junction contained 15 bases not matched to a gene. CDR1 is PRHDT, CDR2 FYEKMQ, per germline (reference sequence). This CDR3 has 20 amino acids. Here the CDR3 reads CASSDGRLAGVPYSTDTQYF. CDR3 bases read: TGTGCCAGCAGCGATGGGCGACTAGCGGGAGTGCCCTATAGCACAGATACG.

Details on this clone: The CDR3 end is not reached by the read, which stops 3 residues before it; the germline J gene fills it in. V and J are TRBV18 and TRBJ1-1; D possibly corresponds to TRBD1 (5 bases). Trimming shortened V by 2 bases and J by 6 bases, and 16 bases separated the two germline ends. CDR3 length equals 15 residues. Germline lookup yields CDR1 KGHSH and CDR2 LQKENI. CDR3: CASSPVAGLFPEAFF. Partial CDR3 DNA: TGTGCCAGCTCACCAGTAGCGGGGCTTTTCCCTGAA.

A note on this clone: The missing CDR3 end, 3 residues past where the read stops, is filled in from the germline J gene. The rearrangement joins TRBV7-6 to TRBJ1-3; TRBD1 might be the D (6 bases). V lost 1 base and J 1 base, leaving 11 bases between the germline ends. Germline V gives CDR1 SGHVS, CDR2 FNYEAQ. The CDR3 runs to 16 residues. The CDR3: CASSLGGGGSGNTIYF. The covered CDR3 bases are TGTGCCAGCAGCTTAGGTGGAGGGGGATCTGGAAACACC.

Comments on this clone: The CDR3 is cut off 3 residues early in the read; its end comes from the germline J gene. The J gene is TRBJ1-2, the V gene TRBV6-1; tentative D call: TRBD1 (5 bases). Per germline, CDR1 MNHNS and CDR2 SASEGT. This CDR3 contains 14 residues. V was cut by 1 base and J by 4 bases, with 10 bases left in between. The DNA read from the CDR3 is TGTGCCAGCAGTGAAGGGGGCAAGCTCTATGGC. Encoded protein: CASSEGGKLYG. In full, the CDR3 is CASSEGGKLYGYTF.

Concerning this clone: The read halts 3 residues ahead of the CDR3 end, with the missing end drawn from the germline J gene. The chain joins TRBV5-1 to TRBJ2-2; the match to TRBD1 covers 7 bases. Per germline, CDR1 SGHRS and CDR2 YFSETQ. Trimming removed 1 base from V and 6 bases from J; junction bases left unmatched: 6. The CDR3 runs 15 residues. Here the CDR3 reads CASSLRQGESGELFF. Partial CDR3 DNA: TGCGCCAGCAGCTTGAGACAGGGCGAGTCCGGGGAG.

The CDR3 is CASSPEQSYGYTF. CDR3 bases read: TGTGCCAGCTCACCAGAACAGAGCTATGGC. V gene TRBV18 combines with J gene TRBJ1-2; no definite D call. Read coverage stops 3 residues before the CDR3 terminus; the germline J gene supplies the remainder. The CDR3 contains 13 residues. Trimming took 2 bases from V and 4 from J, leaving 8 bases between them. Per germline, CDR1 KGHSH and CDR2 LQKENI. The full variable domain, its missing parts supplied by reference TRBV18 and TRBJ1-2, is NAGVMQNPRHLVRRRGQEARLRCSPMKGHSHVYWYRQLPEEGLKFMVYLQKENIIDESGMPKERFSAEFPKEGPSILRIQQVVRGDSAAYFCASSPEQSYGYTFGSGTRLTVV.

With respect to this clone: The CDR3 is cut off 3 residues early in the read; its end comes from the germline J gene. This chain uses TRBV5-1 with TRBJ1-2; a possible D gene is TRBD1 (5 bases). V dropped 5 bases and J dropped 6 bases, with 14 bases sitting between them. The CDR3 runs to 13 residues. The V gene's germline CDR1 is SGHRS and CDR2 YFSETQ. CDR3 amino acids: CASSWGTGDGYTF. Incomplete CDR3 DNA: TGCGCCAGCAGTTGGGGCACGGGCGATGGC.

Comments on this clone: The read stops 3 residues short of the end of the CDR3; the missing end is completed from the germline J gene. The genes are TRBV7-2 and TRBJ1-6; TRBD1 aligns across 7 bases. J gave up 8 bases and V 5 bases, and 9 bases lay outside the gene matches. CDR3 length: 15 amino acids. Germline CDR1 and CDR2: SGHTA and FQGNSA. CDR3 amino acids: CASSPRPGGDSPLHF. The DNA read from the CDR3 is TGTGCCAGCAGCCCCAGGCCAGGGGGTGATTCACCC.

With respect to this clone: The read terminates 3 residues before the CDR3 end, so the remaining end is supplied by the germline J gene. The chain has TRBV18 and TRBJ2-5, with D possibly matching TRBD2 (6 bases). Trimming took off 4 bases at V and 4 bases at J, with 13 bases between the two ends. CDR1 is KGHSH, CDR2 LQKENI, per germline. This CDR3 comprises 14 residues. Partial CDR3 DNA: TGTGCCAGCTCACTTCGCTTCGGGGGAGAGACC. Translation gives CASSLRFGGET. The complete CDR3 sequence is CASSLRFGGETQYF.

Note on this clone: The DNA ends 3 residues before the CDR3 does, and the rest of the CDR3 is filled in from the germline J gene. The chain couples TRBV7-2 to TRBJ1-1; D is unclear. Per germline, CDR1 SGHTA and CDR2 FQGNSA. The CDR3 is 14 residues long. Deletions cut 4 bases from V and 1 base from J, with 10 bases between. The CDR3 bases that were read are TGTGCCAGCAGCTCCCACATTGGGAACACTGAA. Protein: CASSSHIGNTE. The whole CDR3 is CASSSHIGNTEAFF.

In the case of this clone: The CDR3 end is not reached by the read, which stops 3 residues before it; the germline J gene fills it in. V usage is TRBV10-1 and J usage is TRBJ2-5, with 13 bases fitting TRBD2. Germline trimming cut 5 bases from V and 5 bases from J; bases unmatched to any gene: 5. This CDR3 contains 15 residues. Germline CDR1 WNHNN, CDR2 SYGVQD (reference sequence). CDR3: CASSTSGRARETQYF. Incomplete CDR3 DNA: TGCGCCAGCAGTACTAGCGGGAGGGCCCGGGAGACC.

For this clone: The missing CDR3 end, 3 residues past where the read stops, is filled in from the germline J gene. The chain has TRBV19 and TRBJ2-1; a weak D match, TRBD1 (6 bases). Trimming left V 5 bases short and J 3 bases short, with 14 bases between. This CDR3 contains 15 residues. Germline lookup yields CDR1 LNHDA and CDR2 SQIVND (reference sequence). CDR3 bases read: TGTGCCAGTAGTCTTGGGGACACCGACTACAATGAG. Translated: CASSLGDTDYNE. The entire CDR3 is CASSLGDTDYNEQFF.

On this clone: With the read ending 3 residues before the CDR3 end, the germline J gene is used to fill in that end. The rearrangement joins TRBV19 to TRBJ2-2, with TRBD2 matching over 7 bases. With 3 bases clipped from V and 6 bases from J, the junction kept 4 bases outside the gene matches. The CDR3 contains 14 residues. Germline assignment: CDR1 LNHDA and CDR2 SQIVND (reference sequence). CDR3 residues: CASSMGGGAGELFF. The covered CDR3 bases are TGTGCCAGTAGTATGGGGGGGGGAGCCGGGGAG.

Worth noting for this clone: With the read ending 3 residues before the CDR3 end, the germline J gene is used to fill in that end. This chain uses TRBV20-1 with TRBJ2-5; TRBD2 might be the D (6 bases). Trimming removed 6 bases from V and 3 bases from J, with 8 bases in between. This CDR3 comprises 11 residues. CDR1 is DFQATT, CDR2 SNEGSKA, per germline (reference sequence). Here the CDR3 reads CSAQREETQYF. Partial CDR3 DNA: TGCAGTGCCCAGCGGGAAGAGACC.

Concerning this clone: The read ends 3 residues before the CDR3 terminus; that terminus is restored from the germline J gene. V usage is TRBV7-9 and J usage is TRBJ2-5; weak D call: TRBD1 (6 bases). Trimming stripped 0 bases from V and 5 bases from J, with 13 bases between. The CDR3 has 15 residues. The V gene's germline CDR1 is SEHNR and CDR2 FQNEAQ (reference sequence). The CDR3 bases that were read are TGTGCCAGCAGCTTAGCTGTTGTCCAGGGGGAGACC. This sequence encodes CASSLAVVQGET. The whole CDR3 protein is CASSLAVVQGETQYF.

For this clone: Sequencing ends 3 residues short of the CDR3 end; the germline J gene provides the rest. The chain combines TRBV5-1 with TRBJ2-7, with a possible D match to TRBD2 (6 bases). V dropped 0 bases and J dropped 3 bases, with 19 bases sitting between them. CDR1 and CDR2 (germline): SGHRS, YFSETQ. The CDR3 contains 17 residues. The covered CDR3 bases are TGCGCCAGCAGCTTGGCCGCGGGGCAGACACTTAACTACGAG. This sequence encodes CASSLAAGQTLNYE. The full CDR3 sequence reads CASSLAAGQTLNYEQYF.

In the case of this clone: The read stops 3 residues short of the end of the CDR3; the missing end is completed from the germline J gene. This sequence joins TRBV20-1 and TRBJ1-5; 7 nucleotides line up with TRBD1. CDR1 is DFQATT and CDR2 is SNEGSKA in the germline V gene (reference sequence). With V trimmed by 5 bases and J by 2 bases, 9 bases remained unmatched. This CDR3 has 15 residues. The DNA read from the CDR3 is TGCAGTGCTGGGCCTACGCAGGGGGGCAATCAGCCC. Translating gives CSAGPTQGGNQP. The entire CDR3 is CSAGPTQGGNQPQHF.